Each of the 31 T cell receptor beta chains below was sequenced from the same sample in a study of identical twins. TCRdb reprocessed the 5' RACE reads via MiXCR and lists one record per CDR3 protein. The sample carries more than 400,000 distinct CDR3 sequences, around 15% recorded once. These data are also associated with another study on yellow fever vaccine responses in identical twins.

Sequences were obtained from CD4+ T cells sorted from blood. The receptors derive from a woman aged 18-29 years in good health.

The chain joins TRBV20-1 to TRBJ1-2, with TRBD1 matching 7 bases. The CDR3 contains 14 residues. Germline V gene lookup returns CDR1 DFQATT and CDR2 SNEGSKA (reference sequence). Trimming removed 3 bases from V and 4 bases from J; junction bases left unmatched: 8. CDR3 loop: CSASAGQLIYGYTF. In nucleotides, the CDR3 is TGCAGTGCTAGCGCGGGACAGCTGATCTATGGCTACACCTTC.

The chain uses TRBV9 and TRBJ2-7, with D tentatively TRBD1 (6 bases). Germline CDR1 SGDLS, CDR2 YYNGEE. V was cut by 3 bases and J by 1 base, with 17 bases left in between. The length of the CDR3 is 16 residues. The CDR3 DNA is TGTGCCAGCAGCGGAGGGGGTTCTTACAGGTCCTACGAGCAGTACGTC. Amino acids: CASSGGGSYRSYEQYV.

This clonotype has a count of ten or more. The V gene is TRBV7-2, the J gene TRBJ2-7, with a tentative D call TRBD2 (6 bases). The CDR3 spans 15 residues. Germline V lookup: CDR1 SGHTA, CDR2 FQGNSA. With 1 base removed from V and 0 bases from J, the gap between germline ends came to 10 bases. CDR3 sequence reads: CASSLGRESSYEQYF. The CDR3 nucleotides are TGTGCCAGCAGCTTAGGGAGGGAGTCCTCCTACGAGCAGTACTTC. Together with reference TRBV7-2 and TRBJ2-7, the CDR3 gives the full variable domain: GAGVSQSPSNKVTEKGKDVELRCDPISGHTALYWYRQSLGQGLEFLIYFQGNSAPDKSGLPSDRFSAERTGGSVSTLTIQRTQQEDSAVYLCASSLGRESSYEQYFGPGTRLTVT.

The rearrangement joins TRBV24-1 to TRBJ2-3; 7 bases line up with TRBD1. From germline, CDR1 is KGHDR and CDR2 SFDVKD. The trim removed 0 bases at V and 0 bases at J, leaving 8 bases unmatched. The CDR3 spans 18 residues. The CDR3 loop is CATSDLKTGRPSTDTQYF. The CDR3, as DNA: TGTGCCACCAGTGATTTGAAGACAGGGCGGCCTAGCACAGATACGCAGTATTTT.

V and J are TRBV12-3 or TRBV12-4 and TRBJ2-3; TRBD1 is a possible D gene (5 bases). This CDR3 comprises 13 residues. The V end was cut by 3 bases, the J end by 4 bases, with 8 bases between. CDR3 nucleotides: TGTGCCAGCAGTTTTCAGGGATCAGATACGCAGTATTTT. Translation: CASSFQGSDTQYF.

This clonotype has just a few counts. This chain joins TRBV18 and TRBJ2-4, with TRBD2 identical over 15 bases. This CDR3 has 18 amino acids. The germline V gene encodes CDR1 KGHSH and CDR2 LQKENI. V dropped 2 bases and J dropped 2; count of bases not matched to a gene: 4. In nucleotides, the CDR3 is TGTGCCAGCTCACCAGGGACTAGCGGGGGGCCGCCCAAAAACATTCAGTACTTC. Its translation is CASSPGTSGGPPKNIQYF.

The chain employs TRBV11-3 and TRBJ2-5; D call uncertain. Germline assignment: CDR1 SGHNT and CDR2 YENEEA. V was cut by 2 bases and J by 5 bases, with 15 bases left in between. The CDR3 loop spans 15 amino acids. The CDR3 nucleotides are TGTGCCAGCAGCTTATCCGGCAGATCCCGGGAGACCCAGTACTTC. Its protein product is CASSLSGRSRETQYF.

The genes are TRBV6-2 or TRBV6-3 and TRBJ2-1; 9 positions agree with TRBD2. CDR1 and CDR2 (germline): MNHEY, SVGEGT. CDR3 size: 15 residues. V shed 7 bases, J shed 0 bases, and the junction held 4 bases outside the gene matches. The CDR3 DNA follows: TGTGCCAGCACCAGCGGGAGGAACTCCTACAATGAGCAGTTCTTC. Translation gives CASTSGRNSYNEQFF.

As DNA, the CDR3 is TGTGCCAGCAGCCCCGGGACCGGCTCCTATGGCTACACCTTC. Amino acid sequence: CASSPGTGSYGYTF. The genes are TRBV12-3 or TRBV12-4 and TRBJ1-2; D possibly corresponds to TRBD1 (5 bases). This CDR3 has 14 amino acids. V dropped 6 bases and J dropped 4 bases, with 15 bases sitting between them.

The genes are TRBV27 and TRBJ1-5, with TRBD1 as a possible D gene (5 bases). CDR3 size: 13 residues. The germline V gene encodes CDR1 MNHEY and CDR2 SMNVEV (reference sequence). Trimming removed 5 bases from V and 6 bases from J, with 11 bases in between. The CDR3 here is CASSVGVGQPQHF. The DNA of the CDR3 is TGTGCCAGCAGTGTGGGGGTAGGTCAGCCCCAGCATTTT.

This clonotype was recorded many times. This CDR3 reads CASSQLDMGFERNEQFF. The CDR3 bases are TGCGCCAGCAGCCAATTGGATATGGGATTCGAAAGGAATGAGCAGTTCTTC. The J gene is TRBJ2-1, the V gene TRBV4-1; D is undetermined. V lost 2 bases to trimming and J lost 7 bases, with 21 bases between them. CDR3 length equals 17 residues. Per the germline V gene, CDR1 is MGHRA and CDR2 is YSYEKL.

This sequence joins TRBV19 and TRBJ1-1; D is uncertain. The CDR3 totals 12 residues. The V end was cut by 6 bases, the J end by 10 bases, with 15 bases between. Germline lookup yields CDR1 LNHDA and CDR2 SQIVND (reference sequence). Written as DNA, the CDR3 is TGTGCCAGTAGCGATCGGGCCATCGGAGCTTTCTTT. This translates into CASSDRAIGAFF.

This clonotype was seen many times. The chain links TRBV12-3 or TRBV12-4 to TRBJ2-5; no clear D. The CDR3 extends over 14 amino acids. V lost 0 bases, J lost 2 bases, and 7 bases lay in between. CDR3 in amino acids: CASSLAARQETQYF. The DNA for the CDR3 is TGTGCCAGCAGTTTAGCAGCGCGACAAGAGACCCAGTACTTC.

This clonotype was detected a few times. This chain connects TRBV6-7 to TRBJ2-1; 8 positions agree with TRBD2. TRBV6-7 belongs to the ORF category, with a function that is uncertain. The CDR3 covers 16 residues. V lost 5 bases to trimming and J lost 4 bases; unmatched junction nucleotides: 10. CDR3 nucleotide sequence: TGTGCCAGCAGTCGACAAAGCGGGAGCTCTTACAATGAGCAGTTCTTC. This translates into CASSRQSGSSYNEQFF.

This rearrangement joins TRBV6-5 to TRBJ2-1; TRBD1 is a possible D gene (6 bases). V was clipped by 7 bases and J by 0 bases, with 19 bases between them. From germline, CDR1 is MNHEY and CDR2 SVGAGI. CDR3 length: 17 amino acids. CDR3 nucleotides: TGTGCCAGCATTTCAGGGGCCTCTATCAGCTCCTACAATGAGCAGTTCTTC. Translated, it gives CASISGASISSYNEQFF.

V is TRBV12-3 or TRBV12-4 and J is TRBJ2-5; no clear D gene. V was clipped by 2 bases and J by 2 bases, with 6 bases between them. The CDR3 sequence is 13 residues long. CDR3 coding DNA: TGTGCCAGCAGTTTATACCAGCAAGAGACCCAGTACTTC. This translates into CASSLYQQETQYF.

The V call is TRBV15, the J call TRBJ2-1; TRBD2 matches 11 bases. Germline V gene sequence: CDR1 LNHNV, CDR2 YYDKDF (reference sequence). The junction had 3 bases not matched to a gene; V was cut back by 1 base and J by 4 bases. CDR3 size: 16 residues. In DNA, the CDR3 is TGTGCCACCAGCAGAGTAAGACTAGCGGGGTACAATGAGCAGTTCTTC. It specifies CATSRVRLAGYNEQFF.

This chain connects TRBV28 to TRBJ2-3, with 10 bases lining up with TRBD1. Losses at the gene ends were 7 bases for V and 9 bases for J; bases not matched to a gene: 7. Germline-derived CDR1 and CDR2 are MDHEN and SYDVKM. CDR3 length equals 13 residues. CDR3 DNA: TGTGCCAGCACGGGACAGGGGATTTGGACGCAGTATTTT. It specifies CASTGQGIWTQYF.

Worth noting for this clonotype: Sequence at one end of the junction differs from germline and may be a read error. V is TRBV29-1 and J is TRBJ1-2; D is uncertain. Germline V gene lookup returns CDR1 SQVTM and CDR2 ANQGSEA. The CDR3 extends over 10 amino acids. Here the CDR3 reads CSVETQTVGF. The CDR3 region has the DNA TGCAGCGTTGAGACCCAGACGGTGGGCTTC. Together with reference TRBV29-1 and TRBJ1-2, the CDR3 gives the full variable domain: SAVISQKPSRDICQRGTSLTIQCQVDSQVTMMFWYRQQPGQSLTLIATANQGSEATYESGFVIDKFPISRPNLTFSTLTVSNMSPEDSSIYLCSVETQTVGFGSGTRLTVV.

The V and J genes are TRBV15 and TRBJ1-3; D unresolved. CDR3 size: 13 residues. Trimming took 8 bases from V and 4 from J, leaving 12 bases between them. Per germline, CDR1 LNHNV and CDR2 YYDKDF (reference sequence). CDR3 DNA: TGTGCCACCGGTTTAAAGGGAGGAAACACCATATATTTT. Its translation is CATGLKGGNTIYF.

This chain links TRBV2 with TRBJ1-3; D uncertain. From germline, CDR1 is SNHLY and CDR2 FYNNEI. There are 16 residues in the CDR3. The ends were cut back, 4 bases at V and 4 bases at J, with 17 bases in the middle. The CDR3 DNA is TGTGCCAGCAGTGTTTATCTCCTCGCGTCAGGAAACACCATATATTTT. Translated, it gives CASSVYLLASGNTIYF.

This clonotype came up many times. V gene TRBV4-2 combines with J gene TRBJ2-1; 9 nucleotides agree with TRBD2. The germline gives CDR1 LGHNA, CDR2 YNFKEQ. This CDR3 region has 17 residues. V was clipped by 0 bases and J by 3 bases; unmatched bases: 6. The CDR3 region is CASSQERRGGLYNEQFF. Written as DNA, the CDR3 is TGTGCCAGCAGCCAAGAAAGGCGGGGGGGCCTCTACAATGAGCAGTTCTTC.

The V gene is TRBV12-3 or TRBV12-4, the J gene TRBJ2-1, with D possibly being TRBD2 (6 bases). CDR3 length equals 15 residues. The ends were cut back, 4 bases at V and 9 bases at J, with 19 bases in the middle. CDR3 DNA sequence: TGTGCCAGCAGTTCAACTAGCAAAGGACGTGTTGAGCAGTTCTTC. Encoded protein: CASSSTSKGRVEQFF.

This clonotype has only a few counts. The V call is TRBV2, the J call TRBJ2-2; D possibly matches TRBD1 or TRBD2 (5 bases each). Per the germline V gene, CDR1 is SNHLY and CDR2 is FYNNEI. V was shortened by 7 bases and J by 4 bases, with 19 bases between the two germline ends. The CDR3 has 16 amino acids. The CDR3 spells CASKSLGDGVTGELFF. CDR3 bases: TGTGCCAGCAAGTCTCTGGGGGACGGGGTCACCGGGGAGCTGTTTTTT. The complete variable domain, with remaining parts taken from reference TRBV2 and TRBJ2-2, reads EPEVTQTPSHQVTQMGQEVILRCVPISNHLYFYWYRQILGQKVEFLVSFYNNEISEKSEIFDDQFSVERPDGSNFTLKIRSTKLEDSAMYFCASKSLGDGVTGELFFGEGSRLTVL.

This clonotype was picked up a small number of times. The rearrangement joins TRBV12-3 or TRBV12-4 to TRBJ2-1; TRBD2 matches 14 bases. The CDR3 loop spans 16 amino acids. V lost 5 bases, J lost 7 bases, and 7 bases stayed unmatched. CDR3 sequence: CASSPGLAGARNEQFF. The CDR3 DNA is TGTGCCAGCAGTCCGGGACTAGCGGGAGCGCGGAATGAGCAGTTCTTC.

V and J are TRBV2 and TRBJ2-7; 7 bases map to TRBD2. V lost 10 bases to trimming and J lost 4 bases; unmatched junction nucleotides: 13. CDR3 length: 14 amino acids. Germline lookup yields CDR1 SNHLY and CDR2 FYNNEI. The CDR3 loop reads CATQGAGSSYEQYF. The DNA for the CDR3 is TGTGCCACCCAGGGAGCGGGAAGTTCTTACGAGCAGTACTTC.

V and J are TRBV25-1 and TRBJ2-1, with 11 bases fitting TRBD2. The CDR3 is 19 amino acids. The J segment lost 1 base and the V segment lost 1 base, leaving 9 bases of the junction unmatched. Germline V gives CDR1 MGHDK, CDR2 SYGVNS. CDR3 in DNA: TGTGCCAGCAGTGAATTAGTGAGACTAGCGGGAAGGTCCTACAATGAGCAGTTCTTC. Translation gives CASSELVRLAGRSYNEQFF.

This clonotype has just a few counts. This chain uses TRBV11-2 with TRBJ1-6; D remains ambiguous. The V end lost 1 base, the J end lost 7 bases, and 8 bases lay between the germline ends. Germline V gene lookup returns CDR1 SGHAT and CDR2 FQNNGV. This CDR3 spans 14 amino acids. The CDR3 coding sequence is TGTGCCAGCAGCTTAGCACCGACGAATTCACCCCTCCACTTT. Amino acid sequence: CASSLAPTNSPLHF.

This clonotype was counted only a few times. The chain recombines TRBV12-3 or TRBV12-4 with TRBJ2-7; TRBD1 matches at 8 bases. The junction had 4 bases not matched to a gene; V was cut back by 6 bases and J by 6 bases. CDR3 size: 12 residues. DNA of the CDR3: TGTGCCAGCAGGGACAGGGTGGGCGAGCAGTACTTC. It specifies CASRDRVGEQYF.

This sequence joins TRBV5-1 and TRBJ2-7, with a tentative D call TRBD2 (7 bases). CDR1 is SGHRS and CDR2 is YFSETQ in the germline V gene. The CDR3 covers 16 residues. V lost 0 bases to trimming and J lost 3 bases, with 16 bases between them. CDR3 in DNA: TGCGCCAGCAGCTTGGCCGGGGGGCAGTCGAACTACGAGCAGTACTTC. Amino acids: CASSLAGGQSNYEQYF.

V is TRBV18 and J is TRBJ1-6, with D tentatively TRBD1 (6 bases). Germline V lookup: CDR1 KGHSH, CDR2 LQKENI. Trimming took off 3 bases at V and 5 bases at J, with 11 bases between the two ends. This CDR3 region has 15 residues. CDR3 amino acids: CASSPGAANNSPLHF. CDR3 DNA sequence: TGTGCCAGCTCACCGGGGGCGGCAAATAATTCACCCCTCCACTTT.